Listed here are 16 T cell receptor beta chains from one sample, sequenced in a study of T cells after yellow fever vaccination. TCRdb reanalysed the 5' RACE reads using MiXCR and keeps one entry per CDR3 protein. The sample contains 450,000 to 550,000 distinct CDR3 sequences, around a fifth of which appear only once. Source: PBMCs, taken roughly 20 days after the first yellow fever vaccination. These receptors all stem from a man between 18 and 29 years old who received the YFV17D yellow fever vaccine.

V is TRBV7-6 and J is TRBJ2-2, with D possibly being TRBD1 (6 bases). CDR1 and CDR2 from the germline V gene are SGHVS and FNYEAQ. The CDR3 is 18 residues long. Trimming stripped 4 bases from V and 3 bases from J, with 21 bases between. The CDR3 DNA sequence: TGTGCCAGCAGCTCGGACAGAAAGAACTATGCGGACACCGGGGAGCTGTTTTTT. This translates into CASSSDRKNYADTGELFF.

In this sample, this clonotype turned up a few times. The rearrangement uses TRBV20-1 and TRBJ2-3, with D unresolved. The germline V gene has CDR1 DFQATT and CDR2 SNEGSKA (reference sequence). With 6 bases removed from V and 1 base from J, the gap between germline ends came to 5 bases. The CDR3 extends over 11 amino acids. The CDR3 DNA follows: TGCAGTGCGTATGGCACAGATACGCAGTATTTT. Its translation is CSAYGTDTQYF.

This sequence joins TRBV4-3 and TRBJ1-1; D call uncertain. CDR1 LGHNA and CDR2 YSLEER come from the germline V gene. Trimming left V 4 bases short and J 1 base short, with 22 bases between. The CDR3 is made up of 18 amino acids. The CDR3 region has the DNA TGCGCCAGCAGCCTATTCTTCAGTCGCATCGATTCGAACACTGAAGCTTTCTTT. It specifies CASSLFFSRIDSNTEAFF.

This clonotype was recorded a few times. The chain joins TRBV15 to TRBJ2-6; weak D call: TRBD2 (6 bases). Germline loops: CDR1 LNHNV, CDR2 YYDKDF (reference sequence). V lost 1 base, J lost 0 bases, and 13 bases lay in between. The CDR3 has 18 amino acids. The CDR3 reads CATSRVIGRSSGANVLTF. In nucleotides, the CDR3 is TGTGCCACCAGCAGAGTAATAGGGAGGAGCTCTGGGGCCAACGTCCTGACTTTC.

This sequence joins TRBV5-4 and TRBJ2-5; TRBD2 aligns across 16 bases. The germline CDR1 and CDR2 sequences are SGHNT and YYREEE (reference sequence). CDR3 length: 14 residues. V shed 8 bases and J 5 bases; nucleotides not matched to a gene: 3. CDR3: CASGTSGGEETQYF. The CDR3 nucleotides are TGTGCCAGTGGGACTAGCGGGGGGGAGGAGACCCAGTACTTC. The variable domain in full, with the rest retrieved from reference TRBV5-4 and TRBJ2-5, is ETGVTQSPTHLIKTRGQQVTLRCSSQSGHNTVSWYQQALGQGPQFIFQYYREEENGRGNFPPRFSGLQFPNYSSELNVNALELDDSALYLCASGTSGGEETQYFGPGTRLLVL.

This clonotype was recorded a few times. The chain recombines TRBV9 with TRBJ2-7; 7 bases line up with TRBD1. Germline V lookup: CDR1 SGDLS, CDR2 YYNGEE. V gave up 4 bases and J gave up 5 bases; unmatched junction bases: 9. There are 14 residues in the CDR3. As DNA, the CDR3 is TGTGCCAGCAGCCCATCGACAGGGTCCCACGAGCAGTACTTC. Amino acids: CASSPSTGSHEQYF.

This chain joins TRBV23-1 and TRBJ1-1; 8 bases are shared with TRBD1. TRBV23-1 is an open reading frame whose function is uncertain. V dropped 2 bases and J dropped 2; count of bases not matched to a gene: 7. CDR3 length: 16 residues. The CDR3 loop reads CASSQHSDRANTEAFF. The CDR3 DNA reads as TGCGCCAGCAGTCAACATTCGGACAGGGCAAACACTGAAGCTTTCTTT.

This chain joins TRBV20-1 and TRBJ1-2; D possibly corresponds to TRBD1 (5 bases). V was trimmed by 1 base and J by 6 bases, leaving 12 bases between them. This CDR3 contains 13 residues. CDR1 is DFQATT and CDR2 is SNEGSKA in the germline V gene (reference sequence). The CDR3 is CSARVWDGHGYTF. The CDR3 bases are TGCAGTGCTAGAGTCTGGGACGGGCATGGCTACACCTTC.

This clonotype was seen a handful of times. The rearrangement uses TRBV6-1 and TRBJ1-2, with TRBD1 as a possible D gene (5 bases). The CDR3 contains 13 residues. CDR1 MNHNS and CDR2 SASEGT come from the germline V gene. V shed 5 bases and J shed 4 bases, with 11 bases lying between them. CDR3 protein: CASSPGPLYGYTF. Here the CDR3 DNA reads TGTGCCAGCAGTCCGGGACCGCTCTATGGCTACACCTTC.

The sample holds a few counts of this clonotype. The chain is built from TRBV7-2 and TRBJ1-2; 8 bases match TRBD1. CDR3 length: 13 residues. J was trimmed by 5 bases and V by 6 bases; bases with no gene match: 5. Germline loops: CDR1 SGHTA, CDR2 FQGNSA. The CDR3 here is CASSWDRNYGYTF. CDR3 in DNA: TGTGCCAGCAGTTGGGACAGGAATTATGGCTACACCTTC.

The chain couples TRBV6-6 to TRBJ2-3; tentatively, D is TRBD1 (5 bases). The germline gives CDR1 MNHNY, CDR2 SVGAGI (reference sequence). This CDR3 region has 13 residues. The germline V and J ends were trimmed by 3 bases and 7 bases, with 11 bases remaining between them. The DNA of the CDR3 is TGTGCCAGCAGTTATGCCAGGGAATATACGCAGTATTTT. This encodes CASSYAREYTQYF.

The sample holds many counts of this clonotype. The chain carries TRBV12-3 or TRBV12-4 and TRBJ2-5, with D uncertain. V lost 4 bases, J lost 4 bases, and 10 bases lay in between. This CDR3 has 13 residues. CDR3 sequence: CASSSKIPETQYF. CDR3 nucleotide sequence: TGTGCCAGCAGTTCGAAGATACCAGAGACCCAGTACTTC.

This clonotype was observed at least ten times. This sequence joins TRBV11-2 and TRBJ2-2; D is unclear. V was cut by 5 bases and J by 0 bases, with 13 bases left in between. There are 16 residues in the CDR3. Germline V CDR1 and CDR2: SGHAT, FQNNGV. The chain's CDR3 is CASSPRTATNTGELFF. The CDR3, as DNA: TGTGCCAGCAGCCCGCGGACCGCAACGAACACCGGGGAGCTGTTTTTT.

V usage is TRBV7-6 and J usage is TRBJ2-3, with TRBD2 matching 12 bases. CDR3 length: 15 amino acids. CDR1 and CDR2 (germline): SGHVS, FNYEAQ. V shed 2 bases, J shed 13 bases, and the junction held 10 bases outside the gene matches. Here the CDR3 reads CASSLKPSGGAWEYF. CDR3 bases: TGTGCCAGCAGCTTAAAACCTAGCGGGGGGGCCTGGGAGTATTTT.

This clonotype was seen at least ten times. V is TRBV5-1 and J is TRBJ2-6, with no clear D. V was shortened by 1 base and J by 1 base, with 3 bases between the two germline ends. There are 14 residues in the CDR3. The germline gives CDR1 SGHRS, CDR2 YFSETQ. CDR3 region: CASSLWSGANVLTF. CDR3 in DNA: TGCGCCAGCAGCTTGTGGTCTGGGGCCAACGTCCTGACTTTC.

This clonotype was picked up a small number of times. The rearrangement joins TRBV4-1 to TRBJ2-1, with D possibly matching TRBD2 (5 bases). V was trimmed by 4 bases and J by 9 bases, leaving 19 bases between them. The CDR3 consists of 15 residues. CDR1 is MGHRA and CDR2 is YSYEKL in the germline V gene. The CDR3 DNA reads as TGCGCCAGCAGCCCGCCCGGCCGGGATGAAGGTGAGCAGTTCTTC. It encodes CASSPPGRDEGEQFF.